The sequence of this TCR beta chain was determined in a study of T cell responses to AZD1222 COVID-19 vaccine. V lost 5 bases and J lost 0, with 10 bases in between. The CDR3 is 14 residues long. Germline values: CDR1 LNHDA, CDR2 SQIVND (reference sequence). This clone is a singleton in its sample. Clones were sequenced by immunoSEQ multiplex PCR, and TCRdb holds only the in-frame ones, with some missing. The table has about 150,000 clones, more than 85% seen once; the top ten hold over 1.1%. This receptor was taken from an adult in good health. The rearrangement joins TRBV19 to TRBJ1-1; possible D gene TRBD1, 5 bases. The specimen was peripheral blood, collected on day 0 of AZD1222 vaccination. Here the CDR3 reads CASSSQGLNTEAFF. As DNA, the CDR3 is TGTGCCAGTAGTTCTCAGGGTTTGAACACTGAAGCTTTCTTT.